This entry lists 15 T cell receptor beta chains sequenced from one sample in a study of CD8+CD57+ T cells in acquired aplastic anemia. The study profiled TCR beta VDJ and CDR3 using genomic DNA as template. From the reads, TCRdb called clonotypes with MiXCR, one entry per CDR3 protein. Of about 270,000 distinct CDR3 sequences in the sample, 50% to 70% were seen once. Sequences were obtained from sorted CD4+, CD8+, or CD8+CD57+ T cells (not recorded which) from PBMCs. All receptors derive from a human donor with severe aplastic anemia or a healthy control (not recorded which).

This clonotype was found many times. The V gene is TRBV20-1, the J gene TRBJ2-2, with 8 bases fitting TRBD2. The CDR3 runs 14 residues. Germline CDR1 DFQATT, CDR2 SNEGSKA (reference sequence). The V segment lost 5 bases and the J segment 2 bases; nucleotides outside the gene matches: 4. This chain's CDR3 is CSAREGGNTGELFF. DNA for the CDR3: TGCAGTGCTCGGGAGGGGGGAAACACCGGGGAGCTGTTTTTT.

The CDR3 is CASSQGRAGENNEQFF. The CDR3 region has the DNA TGCGCCAGCAGCCAAGGTCGAGCGGGAGAGAACAATGAGCAGTTCTTC. The chain is built from TRBV4-1 and TRBJ2-7; TRBD2 agrees at 8 bases. The J call may be in error: the DNA end matches TRBJ2-1 better. Per the germline V gene, CDR1 is MGHRA and CDR2 is YSYEKL. The CDR3 covers 16 residues.

The count of this clonotype is one. This chain connects TRBV10-3 to TRBJ2-2; 8 positions match TRBD1. After removal of 6 bases from V and 2 bases from J, the junction contained 8 bases not matched to a gene. This CDR3 region has 16 residues. Germline values: CDR1 ENHRY, CDR2 SYGVKD. The CDR3 region is CAIRDSGTGNTGELFF. CDR3 in DNA: TGTGCCATCAGGGATTCCGGGACAGGTAACACCGGGGAGCTGTTTTTT.

This clonotype was recorded at least ten times. The V call is TRBV2, the J call TRBJ2-3; 12 bases are shared with TRBD2. The CDR3 has 19 residues. CDR1 SNHLY and CDR2 FYNNEI come from the germline V gene. The J segment lost 2 bases and the V segment lost 2 bases, leaving 11 bases of the junction unmatched. CDR3: CASSESVTSGGQNTDTQYF. As DNA, the CDR3 is TGTGCCAGCAGTGAATCCGTCACTAGCGGGGGGCAAAACACAGATACGCAGTATTTT.

CDR3 in amino acids: CARSNRKTGLYGYTF. The CDR3 DNA follows: TGTGCCAGGTCGAATAGAAAGACCGGCCTCTATGGCTACACCTTC. The chain is built from TRBV19 and TRBJ1-2; D is ambiguous. Trimming cost V 9 bases and J 4 bases, with 21 bases left between them. CDR3 length equals 15 residues. Germline CDR1 reads LNHDA; CDR2 reads SQIVND (reference sequence).

This chain links TRBV9 with TRBJ1-2; D ambiguous. With 5 bases removed from V and 8 bases from J, the gap between germline ends came to 10 bases. This CDR3 contains 11 residues. Per the germline V gene, CDR1 is SGDLS and CDR2 is YYNGEE. In DNA form, the CDR3 reads TGTGCCAGCAGGCCCTTTTGGGGCTACACCTTC. Protein sequence: CASRPFWGYTF.

V and J are TRBV2 and TRBJ2-3, with D tentatively TRBD2 (6 bases). This CDR3 has 15 residues. V lost 8 bases to trimming and J lost 6 bases, with 21 bases between them. Germline assignment: CDR1 SNHLY and CDR2 FYNNEI. CDR3 sequence: CASSRGYVAGDTQYF. In DNA form, the CDR3 reads TGTGCCAGCTCCCGAGGTTACGTCGCGGGGGATACGCAGTATTTT.

This clonotype appeared once. The gene calls are TRBV24-1 and TRBJ2-7; weak D call: TRBD1 (6 bases). Germline V gene lookup returns CDR1 KGHDR and CDR2 SFDVKD. The CDR3 runs to 17 residues. The ends were cut back, 5 bases at V and 2 bases at J, with 21 bases in the middle. The CDR3 DNA follows: TGTGCCACCAGTGGCAGGGGTGAAGGTTATAACACCTACGAGCAGTACTTC. Its translation is CATSGRGEGYNTYEQYF.

This clonotype was detected a few times. The chain has TRBV10-3 and TRBJ2-2; D possibly corresponds to TRBD2 (5 bases). This CDR3 has 14 residues. V gave up 7 bases and J gave up 4 bases, with 13 bases separating them. Germline V lookup: CDR1 ENHRY, CDR2 SYGVKD. This CDR3 is CAINEGSTTGELFF. CDR3 nucleotides: TGTGCCATCAACGAGGGATCCACCACCGGGGAGCTGTTTTTT.

This chain uses TRBV20-1 with TRBJ1-2; no firm D call. V lost 7 bases and J 4 bases, leaving 19 bases between the germline ends. Germline V gene sequence: CDR1 DFQATT, CDR2 SNEGSKA (reference sequence). The CDR3 extends over 14 amino acids. Written as DNA, the CDR3 is TGCAGTGTACTACGAGGCATAGGCGGCTATGGCTACACCTTC. Its translation: CSVLRGIGGYGYTF.

The chain joins TRBV24-1 to TRBJ1-2; 9 bases are shared with TRBD1. Germline trimming cut 2 bases from V and 5 bases from J; bases unmatched to any gene: 5. From germline, CDR1 is KGHDR and CDR2 SFDVKD. The CDR3 runs 15 residues. This chain's CDR3 is CATSDWGGTGYGYTF. DNA of the CDR3: TGTGCCACCAGTGATTGGGGCGGGACAGGGTATGGCTACACCTTC.

Concerning this clonotype: A much bigger clone sits one base away, suggesting this may be a read error. The V call is TRBV6-5, the J call TRBJ1-3, with 7 bases aligning to TRBD1. The CDR3 spans 15 residues. Germline CDR1 is MNHEY and CDR2 is SVGAGI. The CDR3, as DNA: TGTGCCAGCAGCTCTACAGGGGCGAGGGGAAACACCATACATTTT. Its protein is CASSSTGARGNTIHF.

This clonotype was counted at least ten times. The CDR3 bases are TGTGCCAGCAGTTTGGGTTCAGCGTTCTCTGGAAACACCATATATTTT. This gives the protein CASSLGSAFSGNTIYF. The chain combines TRBV12-3 or TRBV12-4 with TRBJ1-3; D not resolved. This CDR3 has 16 amino acids. With 3 bases removed from V and 0 bases from J, the gap between germline ends came to 12 bases.

Many counts were recorded for this clonotype. J is TRBJ2-3 and V is TRBV29-1; 13 nucleotides align to TRBD2. The CDR3 runs to 15 residues. J gave up 4 bases and V 4 bases, and 5 bases lay outside the gene matches. The V gene's germline CDR1 is SQVTM and CDR2 ANQGSEA. The CDR3: CSVGGTSGDADTQYF. As DNA, the CDR3 is TGCAGCGTTGGGGGGACTAGCGGGGACGCAGATACGCAGTATTTT.

The J gene is TRBJ2-6, the V gene TRBV2; D possibly corresponds to TRBD1 (6 bases). Looked up from germline, CDR1 is SNHLY and CDR2 is FYNNEI. Trimming stripped 4 bases from V and 8 bases from J, with 15 bases between. The CDR3 totals 15 residues. The DNA of the CDR3 is TGTGCCAGCAGTGCCGACAGGTTCAGCCCCAACGTCCTGACTTTC. Residues: CASSADRFSPNVLTF. Supplemented by reference TRBV2 and TRBJ2-6, the full variable domain reads EPEVTQTPSHQVTQMGQEVILRCVPISNHLYFYWYRQILGQKVEFLVSFYNNEISEKSEIFDDQFSVERPDGSNFTLKIRSTKLEDSAMYFCASSADRFSPNVLTFGAGSRLTVL.